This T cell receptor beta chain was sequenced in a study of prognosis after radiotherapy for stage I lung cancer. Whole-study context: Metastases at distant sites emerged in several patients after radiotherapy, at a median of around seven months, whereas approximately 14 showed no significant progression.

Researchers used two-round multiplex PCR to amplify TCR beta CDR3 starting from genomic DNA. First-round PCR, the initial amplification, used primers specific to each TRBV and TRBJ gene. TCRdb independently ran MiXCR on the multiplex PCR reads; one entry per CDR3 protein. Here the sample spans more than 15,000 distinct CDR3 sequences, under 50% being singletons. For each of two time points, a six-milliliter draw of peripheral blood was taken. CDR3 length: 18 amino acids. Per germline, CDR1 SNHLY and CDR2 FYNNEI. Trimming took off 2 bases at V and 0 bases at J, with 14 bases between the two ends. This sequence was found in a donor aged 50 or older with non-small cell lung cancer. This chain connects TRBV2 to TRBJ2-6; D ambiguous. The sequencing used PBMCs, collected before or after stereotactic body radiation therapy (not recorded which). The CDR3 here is CASSESGQTPSGANVLTF. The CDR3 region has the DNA TGTGCCAGCAGTGAAAGTGGCCAGACCCCCTCTGGGGCCAACGTCCTGACTTTC.